These T cell receptor beta chains were read from a single sample in a study of T cell clones after liver transplantation. Clones were read by immunoSEQ multiplex PCR, and TCRdb kept only the in-frame ones, dropping some. The data contain tens of thousands of clones, 70% to 75% of them singletons. The sequencing here drew on CD4+ T cells from blood, taken before liver transplant. All receptors come from a human donor who received a liver transplant. Both conserved end residues are part of each CDR3. Each record gives: V gene, clone size, J gene, D gene, CDR3 protein, CDR3 DNA. The D gene is left open where the match is weak. Expanded clones get a size class; other rows say once, few or many, or leave the size out.

v_call: TRBV7-2; clone_size: once; j_call: TRBJ1-2; d_call: NA; cdr3_aa: CASSLPGTNYGYTF; cdr3_nt: TGTGCCAGCAGCTTACCGGGAACGAACTATGGCTACACCTTC
v_call: TRBV6-1; clone_size: NA; j_call: TRBJ1-2; d_call: NA; cdr3_aa: CASSLSRGTPYGYTF; cdr3_nt: TGTGCCAGCAGTCTAAGCCGAGGAACCCCCTATGGCTACACCTTC
v_call: TRBV5-5; clone_size: NA; j_call: TRBJ2-1; d_call: NA; cdr3_aa: CASSLTGLSYNEQFF; cdr3_nt: TGTGCCAGCAGCTTGACAGGCCTCTCCTACAATGAGCAGTTCTTC
v_call: TRBV5-6; clone_size: NA; j_call: TRBJ2-1; d_call: NA; cdr3_aa: CASSRGYSSYNEQFF; cdr3_nt: TGTGCCAGCAGCAGGGGCTATAGCTCCTACAATGAGCAGTTCTTC
v_call: TRBV7-8; clone_size: NA; j_call: TRBJ2-6; d_call: NA; cdr3_aa: CASSSGAQGANVLTF; cdr3_nt: TGTGCCAGCAGCTCGGGAGCCCAGGGGGCCAACGTCCTGACTTTC
v_call: TRBV29-1; clone_size: NA; j_call: TRBJ1-4; d_call: NA; cdr3_aa: CSVEGSGATEKLFF; cdr3_nt: TGCAGCGTTGAGGGTTCAGGGGCCACGGAAAAACTGTTTTTT
v_call: TRBV7-6; clone_size: NA; j_call: TRBJ2-2; d_call: TRBD2; cdr3_aa: CASSSGLAGGTGELFF; cdr3_nt: TGTGCCAGCAGCTCAGGACTAGCGGGGGGGACCGGGGAGCTGTTTTTT
v_call: TRBV6-5; clone_size: NA; j_call: TRBJ1-4; d_call: NA; cdr3_aa: CASSDSFNEKLFF; cdr3_nt: TGTGCCAGCAGCGACAGCTTTAATGAAAAACTGTTTTTT
v_call: TRBV6-1; clone_size: few; j_call: TRBJ2-7; d_call: NA; cdr3_aa: CASSEEAGAWAYEQYF; cdr3_nt: TGTGCCAGCAGTGAAGAAGCAGGGGCTTGGGCTTACGAGCAGTACTTC
v_call: TRBV6-5; clone_size: NA; j_call: TRBJ1-4; d_call: NA; cdr3_aa: CASSYLGGQQEKLFF; cdr3_nt: TGTGCCAGCAGTTACCTAGGGGGTCAGCAGGAAAAACTGTTTTTT
v_call: TRBV11-2; clone_size: NA; j_call: TRBJ2-7; d_call: NA; cdr3_aa: CASSLAGAGEQYF; cdr3_nt: TGTGCCAGCAGCTTAGCAGGGGCCGGAGAGCAGTACTTC
v_call: TRBV7-9; clone_size: once; j_call: TRBJ2-1; d_call: NA; cdr3_aa: CASSSGGGSYNEQFF; cdr3_nt: TGTGCCAGCAGCTCTGGAGGAGGTTCCTACAATGAGCAGTTCTTC
v_call: TRBV7-8; clone_size: NA; j_call: TRBJ1-5; d_call: TRBD1; cdr3_aa: CASSLAWQGEYNQPQHF; cdr3_nt: TGTGCCAGCAGCTTAGCGTGGCAGGGGGAATACAATCAGCCCCAGCATTTT
v_call: TRBV7-3; clone_size: NA; j_call: TRBJ1-6; d_call: NA; cdr3_aa: CASSLRQGNSPLHF; cdr3_nt: TGTGCCAGCAGCTTAAGGCAGGGCAATTCACCCCTCCACTTT
v_call: TRBV15; clone_size: NA; j_call: TRBJ1-2; d_call: TRBD1; cdr3_aa: CATSEGQGAYGYTF; cdr3_nt: TGTGCCACCAGCGAGGGACAGGGAGCCTATGGCTACACCTTC
v_call: TRBV6-6; clone_size: NA; j_call: TRBJ2-1; d_call: NA; cdr3_aa: CASSYSSGPDEQFF; cdr3_nt: TGTGCCAGCAGTTACTCGAGTGGGCCGGATGAGCAGTTCTTC
v_call: TRBV21-1; clone_size: many; j_call: TRBJ2-1; d_call: NA; cdr3_aa: CASSVGGGFF; cdr3_nt: TGTGCCAGCAGCGTGGGGGGTGGATTCTTC
v_call: TRBV5-5; clone_size: medium-sized; j_call: TRBJ1-1; d_call: TRBD1; cdr3_aa: CASSSGGGQGGTEAFF; cdr3_nt: TGTGCCAGCAGCTCTGGGGGGGGACAGGGCGGGACTGAAGCTTTCTTT
v_call: TRBV12-5; clone_size: NA; j_call: TRBJ1-2; d_call: NA; cdr3_aa: CASGLGLTASEGHYGYTF; cdr3_nt: TGTGCTAGTGGTTTGGGACTCACGGCCTCGGAGGGCCACTATGGCTACACCTTC
v_call: TRBV10-3; clone_size: NA; j_call: TRBJ2-6; d_call: TRBD1; cdr3_aa: CAISGGDRASVLTF; cdr3_nt: TGTGCCATCAGTGGGGGGGACAGGGCAAGCGTCCTGACTTTC
v_call: TRBV9; clone_size: NA; j_call: TRBJ1-3; d_call: NA; cdr3_aa: CASSVAPTGNTIYF; cdr3_nt: TGTGCCAGCAGCGTAGCGCCTACTGGAAACACCATATATTTT
v_call: TRBV7-8; clone_size: NA; j_call: TRBJ2-2; d_call: NA; cdr3_aa: CASSLRVAGELFF; cdr3_nt: TGTGCCAGCAGCTTGAGAGTCGCCGGGGAGCTGTTTTTT
v_call: TRBV4-1; clone_size: NA; j_call: TRBJ1-4; d_call: TRBD1; cdr3_aa: CASSQGQGREKLFF; cdr3_nt: TGCGCCAGCAGCCAAGGACAGGGTAGGGAAAAACTGTTTTTT
v_call: TRBV5-1; clone_size: many; j_call: TRBJ2-1; d_call: NA; cdr3_aa: CASSLDAYNEQFF; cdr3_nt: TGCGCCAGCAGCCTAGACGCCTACAATGAGCAGTTCTTC
v_call: TRBV7-9; clone_size: once; j_call: TRBJ1-3; d_call: TRBD1; cdr3_aa: CASSSTGGSYSGNTIYF; cdr3_nt: TGTGCCAGCAGCTCTACAGGGGGCTCCTACTCTGGAAACACCATATATTTT
v_call: TRBV9; clone_size: NA; j_call: TRBJ2-1; d_call: TRBD2; cdr3_aa: CASSVRASGGPNEQFF; cdr3_nt: TGTGCCAGCAGCGTAAGGGCTAGCGGGGGGCCTAATGAGCAGTTCTTC
v_call: TRBV9; clone_size: once; j_call: TRBJ2-1; d_call: TRBD2; cdr3_aa: CASSALAGGDNEQFF; cdr3_nt: TGTGCCAGCAGCGCTCTGGCGGGGGGAGACAATGAGCAGTTCTTC
v_call: TRBV4-2; clone_size: few; j_call: TRBJ1-2; d_call: NA; cdr3_aa: CASSPEGVGYTF; cdr3_nt: TGTGCCAGCAGCCCGGAGGGAGTAGGCTACACCTTC
v_call: TRBV25-1; clone_size: few; j_call: TRBJ1-1; d_call: NA; cdr3_aa: CASSSSGGNTEAFF; cdr3_nt: TGTGCCAGCAGCTCAAGCGGGGGAAACACTGAAGCTTTCTTT
v_call: TRBV25-1; clone_size: many; j_call: TRBJ1-5; d_call: TRBD1; cdr3_aa: CASSGRDSSNQPQHF; cdr3_nt: TGTGCCAGCAGTGGCCGGGACAGTAGCAATCAGCCCCAGCATTTT
v_call: TRBV6-5; clone_size: many; j_call: TRBJ1-2; d_call: TRBD1; cdr3_aa: CASSFASRRQGGYTF; cdr3_nt: TGTGCCAGCAGTTTTGCCTCCCGACGACAGGGGGGCTACACCTTC
v_call: TRBV5-6; clone_size: NA; j_call: TRBJ1-1; d_call: TRBD1; cdr3_aa: CASSLGTGANTEAFF; cdr3_nt: TGTGCCAGCAGCTTGGGTACAGGGGCGAACACTGAAGCTTTCTTT
v_call: TRBV5-8; clone_size: NA; j_call: TRBJ1-5; d_call: NA; cdr3_aa: CASSPLADSSNQPQHF; cdr3_nt: TGTGCCAGCAGCCCTCTGGCGGATAGCAGCAATCAGCCCCAGCATTTT
v_call: TRBV6-4; clone_size: NA; j_call: TRBJ2-3; d_call: TRBD1; cdr3_aa: CASSPGQGAASTDTQYF; cdr3_nt: TGTGCCAGCAGCCCGGGACAGGGGGCCGCCAGCACAGATACGCAGTATTTT
v_call: TRBV6-5; clone_size: few; j_call: TRBJ2-1; d_call: NA; cdr3_aa: CASSYYGGYNEQFF; cdr3_nt: TGTGCCAGCAGTTACTATGGAGGATACAATGAGCAGTTCTTC
v_call: TRBV25-1; clone_size: once; j_call: TRBJ2-1; d_call: TRBD2; cdr3_aa: CASLGTSAYNEQFF; cdr3_nt: TGTGCCAGCCTAGGCACTAGCGCATACAATGAGCAGTTCTTC
v_call: TRBV19; clone_size: NA; j_call: TRBJ1-1; d_call: NA; cdr3_aa: CASSMKQWNTEAFF; cdr3_nt: TGTGCCAGTAGTATGAAACAGTGGAACACTGAAGCTTTCTTT
v_call: TRBV6-1; clone_size: NA; j_call: TRBJ1-2; d_call: NA; cdr3_aa: CASSEKAPGGAGYGYTF; cdr3_nt: TGTGCCAGCAGTGAAAAGGCCCCGGGGGGCGCGGGCTATGGCTACACCTTC
v_call: TRBV7-9; clone_size: NA; j_call: TRBJ1-2; d_call: NA; cdr3_aa: CASSPGKGGNYGYTF; cdr3_nt: TGTGCCAGCAGCCCCGGTAAGGGGGGGAACTATGGCTACACCTTC
v_call: TRBV10-3; clone_size: NA; j_call: TRBJ1-2; d_call: NA; cdr3_aa: CAISAPPQGYTF; cdr3_nt: TGTGCCATCAGTGCCCCCCCTCAGGGCTACACCTTC
v_call: TRBV5-4; clone_size: NA; j_call: TRBJ2-3; d_call: NA; cdr3_aa: CASSPWTSTDTQYF; cdr3_nt: TGTGCCAGCAGCCCCTGGACTAGCACAGATACGCAGTATTTT
v_call: TRBV6-5; clone_size: NA; j_call: TRBJ2-7; d_call: NA; cdr3_aa: CASSSGGSYEQYF; cdr3_nt: TGTGCCAGCAGTTCTGGAGGGAGCTACGAGCAGTACTTC
v_call: TRBV6-5; clone_size: once; j_call: TRBJ1-5; d_call: NA; cdr3_aa: CASSLQGHQPQHF; cdr3_nt: TGTGCCAGCAGTCTCCAGGGGCATCAGCCCCAGCATTTT
v_call: TRBV7-3; clone_size: NA; j_call: TRBJ1-1; d_call: NA; cdr3_aa: CASSTQGNTEAFF; cdr3_nt: TGTGCCAGCAGCACACAGGGGAACACTGAAGCTTTCTTT
v_call: TRBV28; clone_size: NA; j_call: TRBJ1-1; d_call: NA; cdr3_aa: CASSFVVQRAEAFF; cdr3_nt: TGTGCCAGCAGTTTTGTGGTGCAGCGAGCTGAAGCTTTCTTT
v_call: TRBV2; clone_size: NA; j_call: TRBJ2-1; d_call: TRBD2; cdr3_aa: CASSERGGYNEQFF; cdr3_nt: TGTGCCAGCAGTGAGCGGGGGGGATACAATGAGCAGTTCTTC
v_call: TRBV2; clone_size: NA; j_call: TRBJ1-1; d_call: NA; cdr3_aa: CASSVFREAFF; cdr3_nt: TGTGCCAGCAGTGTCTTCCGTGAAGCTTTCTTT
v_call: TRBV6-6; clone_size: NA; j_call: TRBJ1-5; d_call: TRBD1; cdr3_aa: CASSYSGTGSKQPQHF; cdr3_nt: TGTGCCAGCAGTTACTCGGGGACAGGTAGTAAACAGCCCCAGCATTTT
v_call: TRBV9; clone_size: NA; j_call: TRBJ2-1; d_call: TRBD1; cdr3_aa: CASSPRDRASEQFF; cdr3_nt: TGTGCCAGCAGCCCCCGGGACAGGGCGAGTGAGCAGTTCTTC
v_call: TRBV7-2; clone_size: many; j_call: TRBJ2-5; d_call: NA; cdr3_aa: CASSLLTRKETQYF; cdr3_nt: TGTGCCAGCAGCTTATTGACTAGGAAAGAGACCCAGTACTTC